The T cell receptor beta chain under discussion was sequenced for a study of shared clonotypes between healthy human individuals. Splitting of each subset's genomic DNA was done evenly across several immunoSEQ plates. Data came from immunoSEQ multiplex PCR; TCRdb stores just in-frame clones and leaves some out. This sample has some 980,000 clones; approximately 80% occur once, and the top ten carry over 1.3%. Concerning this clone itself: Its antigen is not identified.

Study-level results: Having only a few donors restricted how much genetic and exposure-history diversity was captured.

The CDR3 spans 15 residues. The germline V gene has CDR1 LNHNV and CDR2 YYDKDF (reference sequence). Deletions cut 5 bases from V and 1 base from J, with 11 bases between. Sequencing used memory CD4+ T cells sorted from blood. The subset: CD45RA-negative fraction. The rearrangement joins TRBV15 to TRBJ2-2; D possibly corresponds to TRBD2 (5 bases). This receptor was identified in a man between 18 and 35 years old in good health. CDR3 nucleotide sequence: TGTGCCACCAGCCCCCCGGGAATGAACACCGGGGAGCTGTTTTTT. Protein: CATSPPGMNTGELFF. The complete variable domain, with remaining parts taken from reference TRBV15 and TRBJ2-2, reads DAMVIQNPRYQVTQFGKPVTLSCSQTLNHNVMYWYQQKSSQAPKLLFHYYDKDFNNEADTPDNFQSRRPNTSFCFLDIRSPGLGDTAMYLCATSPPGMNTGELFFGEGSRLTVL.